This entry describes one T cell receptor beta chain. Its specificity is unknown. V lost 6 bases to trimming and J lost 6 bases; unmatched junction nucleotides: 6. The CDR3 runs to 14 residues. Germline V gene sequence: CDR1 SNHLY, CDR2 FYNNEI. These data originate in a study of radiotherapy plus CTLA-4 blockade in lung cancer. Study in general: 15% to 20% of patients responded objectively, and roughly 31% achieved disease control.

Focal radiation with ipilimumab CTLA-4 blockade was given to patients with chemo-refractory metastatic non-small-cell lung cancer. Study-wide points: Interferon-beta, together with early blood T cell clone dynamics, reportedly best predicted response. TCR clones originating in tumors grew in number in blood after radiotherapy plus ipilimumab.

The protocol was immunoSEQ multiplex PCR, while the TCRdb copy is restricted to in-frame clones and leaves out a portion. The table includes 95,000 to 150,000 clones, 85% to 90% detected once. This specimen consisted of peripheral blood, obtained from a patient treated with radiotherapy plus ipilimumab. This TCR came from a human donor with non-small cell lung cancer that progressed on radiotherapy plus ipilimumab. This chain links TRBV2 with TRBJ2-7, with TRBD2 matching 12 bases. CDR3 sequence: CASSGLAGNSEQYF. The CDR3 DNA reads as TGTGCCAGCAGCGGACTAGCGGGAAACTCCGAGCAGTACTTC.